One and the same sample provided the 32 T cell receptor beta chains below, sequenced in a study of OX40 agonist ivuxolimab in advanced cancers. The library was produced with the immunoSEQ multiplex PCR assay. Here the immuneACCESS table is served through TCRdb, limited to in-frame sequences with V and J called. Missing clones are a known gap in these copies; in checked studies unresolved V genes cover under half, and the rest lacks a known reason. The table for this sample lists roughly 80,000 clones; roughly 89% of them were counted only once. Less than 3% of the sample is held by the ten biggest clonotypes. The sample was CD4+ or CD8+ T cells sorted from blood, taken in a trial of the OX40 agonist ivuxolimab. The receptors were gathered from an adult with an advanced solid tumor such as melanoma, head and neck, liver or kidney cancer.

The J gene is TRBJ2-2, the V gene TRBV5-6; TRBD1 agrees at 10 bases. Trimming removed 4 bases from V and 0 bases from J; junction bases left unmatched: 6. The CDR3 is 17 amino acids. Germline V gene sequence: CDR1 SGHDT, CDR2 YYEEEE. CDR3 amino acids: CASSQGQGLSNTGELFF. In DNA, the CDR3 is TGTGCCAGCAGCCAGGGACAGGGGCTATCGAACACCGGGGAGCTGTTTTTT.

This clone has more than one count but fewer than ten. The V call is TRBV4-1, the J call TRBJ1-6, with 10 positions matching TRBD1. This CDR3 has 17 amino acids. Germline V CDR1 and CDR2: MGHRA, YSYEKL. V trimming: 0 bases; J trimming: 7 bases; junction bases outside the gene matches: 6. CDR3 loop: CASSQDVGTGANSPLHF. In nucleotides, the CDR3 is TGCGCCAGCAGCCAAGATGTCGGGACAGGGGCCAATTCACCCCTCCACTTT.

This chain's CDR3 is CASGEGSGRFSEQFF. CDR3 nucleotides: TGTGCCAGCGGGGAAGGGAGCGGGAGATTTAGTGAGCAGTTCTTC. The chain uses TRBV5-4 and TRBJ2-1, with 8 bases fitting TRBD2. After removal of 7 bases from V and 9 bases from J, the junction contained 15 bases not matched to a gene. Germline CDR1 SGHNT, CDR2 YYREEE (reference sequence). CDR3 length equals 15 residues.

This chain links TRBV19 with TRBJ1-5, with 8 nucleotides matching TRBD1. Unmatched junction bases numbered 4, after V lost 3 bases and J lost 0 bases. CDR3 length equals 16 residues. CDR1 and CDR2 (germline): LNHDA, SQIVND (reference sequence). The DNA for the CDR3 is TGTGCCAGTAGTATTGGACAGGGCAATAGCAATCAGCCCCAGCATTTT. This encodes CASSIGQGNSNQPQHF. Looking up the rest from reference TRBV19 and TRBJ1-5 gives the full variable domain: DGGITQSPKYLFRKEGQNVTLSCEQNLNHDAMYWYRQDPGQGLRLIYYSQIVNDFQKGDIAEGYSVSREKKESFPLTVTSAQKNPTAFYLCASSIGQGNSNQPQHFGDGTRLSIL.

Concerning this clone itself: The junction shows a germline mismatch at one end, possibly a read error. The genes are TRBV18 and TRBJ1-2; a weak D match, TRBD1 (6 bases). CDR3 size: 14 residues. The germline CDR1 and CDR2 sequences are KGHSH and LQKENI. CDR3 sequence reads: CASSPQGASDGYTF. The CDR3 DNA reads TGTGCCAGCTCGCCACAGGGAGCTAGTGATGGCTACACCTTC.

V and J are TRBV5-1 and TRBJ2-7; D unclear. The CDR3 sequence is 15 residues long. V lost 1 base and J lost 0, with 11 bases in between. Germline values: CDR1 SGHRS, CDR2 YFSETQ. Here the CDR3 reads CASSLNGYFSYEQYF. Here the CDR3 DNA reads TGCGCCAGCAGCTTGAACGGATATTTCTCCTACGAGCAGTACTTC.

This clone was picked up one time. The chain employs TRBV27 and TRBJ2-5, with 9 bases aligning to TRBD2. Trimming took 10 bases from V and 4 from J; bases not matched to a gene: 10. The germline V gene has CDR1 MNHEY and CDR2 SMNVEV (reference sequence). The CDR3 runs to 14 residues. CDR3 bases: TGTGCCACCCTAGCGGGGTCACTTGGAGAGACCCAGTACTTC. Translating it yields CATLAGSLGETQYF.

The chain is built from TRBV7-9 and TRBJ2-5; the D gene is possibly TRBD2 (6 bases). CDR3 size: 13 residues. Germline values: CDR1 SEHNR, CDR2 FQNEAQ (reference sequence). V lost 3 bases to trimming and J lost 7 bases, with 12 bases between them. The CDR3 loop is CASSFGGEGTQYF. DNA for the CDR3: TGTGCCAGCAGCTTCGGGGGAGAGGGGACCCAGTACTTC. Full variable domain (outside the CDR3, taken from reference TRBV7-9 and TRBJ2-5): DTGVSQNPRHKITKRGQNVTFRCDPISEHNRLYWYRQTLGQGPEFLTYFQNEAQLEKSRLLSDRFSAERPKGSFSTLEIQRTEQGDSAMYLCASSFGGEGTQYFGPGTRLLVL.

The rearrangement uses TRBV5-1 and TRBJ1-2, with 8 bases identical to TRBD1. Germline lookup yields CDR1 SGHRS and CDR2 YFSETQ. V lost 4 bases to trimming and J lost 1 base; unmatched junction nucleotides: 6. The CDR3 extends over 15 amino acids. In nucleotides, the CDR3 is TGCGCCAGCAGCCTGGCAGGGGGCGATAACTATGGCTACACCTTC. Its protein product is CASSLAGGDNYGYTF.

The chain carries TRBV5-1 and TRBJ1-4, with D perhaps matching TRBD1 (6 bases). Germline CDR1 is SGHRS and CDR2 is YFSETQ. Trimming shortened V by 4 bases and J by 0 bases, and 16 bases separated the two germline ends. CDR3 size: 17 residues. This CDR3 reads CASSPGMGAATNEKLFF. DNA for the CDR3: TGCGCCAGCAGCCCTGGAATGGGGGCGGCAACTAATGAAAAACTGTTTTTT.

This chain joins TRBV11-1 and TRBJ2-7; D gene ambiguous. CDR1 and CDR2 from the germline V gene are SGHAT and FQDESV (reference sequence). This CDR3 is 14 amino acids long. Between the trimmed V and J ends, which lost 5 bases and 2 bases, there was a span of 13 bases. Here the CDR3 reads CASSPSVGTYEQYF. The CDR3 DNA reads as TGTGCCAGCAGCCCCTCGGTGGGGACCTACGAGCAGTACTTC.

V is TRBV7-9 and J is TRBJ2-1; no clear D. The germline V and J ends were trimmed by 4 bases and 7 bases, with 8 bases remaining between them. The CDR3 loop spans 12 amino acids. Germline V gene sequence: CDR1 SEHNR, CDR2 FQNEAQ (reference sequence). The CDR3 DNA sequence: TGTGCCAGCAGCTCCAATTTAAATGAGCAGTTCTTC. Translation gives CASSSNLNEQFF.

CDR3 amino acids: CASTWSSTDTQYF. CDR3 coding DNA: TGTGCCAGCACATGGAGCTCCACAGATACGCAGTATTTT. The V and J genes are TRBV6-1 and TRBJ2-3; D uncertain. This CDR3 has 13 amino acids. CDR1 and CDR2 from the germline V gene are MNHNS and SASEGT. With 7 bases removed from V and 2 bases from J, the gap between germline ends came to 10 bases.

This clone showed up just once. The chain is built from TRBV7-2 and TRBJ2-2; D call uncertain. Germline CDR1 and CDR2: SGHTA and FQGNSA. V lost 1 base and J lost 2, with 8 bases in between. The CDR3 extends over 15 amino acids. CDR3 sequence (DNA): TGTGCCAGCAGCTTAGGGGGTGGTAACACCGGGGAGCTGTTTTTT. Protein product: CASSLGGGNTGELFF. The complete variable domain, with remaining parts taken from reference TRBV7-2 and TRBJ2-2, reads GAGVSQSPSNKVTEKGKDVELRCDPISGHTALYWYRQSLGQGLEFLIYFQGNSAPDKSGLPSDRFSAERTGGSVSTLTIQRTQQEDSAVYLCASSLGGGNTGELFFGEGSRLTVL.

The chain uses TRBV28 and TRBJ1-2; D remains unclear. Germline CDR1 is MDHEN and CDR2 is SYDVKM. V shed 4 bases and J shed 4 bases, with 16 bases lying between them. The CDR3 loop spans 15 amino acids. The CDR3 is CASSSGLYKSYGYTF. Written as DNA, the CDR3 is TGTGCCAGCAGTTCCGGACTCTATAAGTCCTATGGCTACACCTTC.

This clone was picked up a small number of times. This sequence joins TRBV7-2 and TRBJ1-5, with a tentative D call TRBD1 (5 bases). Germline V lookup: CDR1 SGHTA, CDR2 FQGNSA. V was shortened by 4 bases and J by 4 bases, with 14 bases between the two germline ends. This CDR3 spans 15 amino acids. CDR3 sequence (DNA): TGTGCCAGCAGCTCCCGACCCGACAGTAATCAGCCCCAGCATTTT. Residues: CASSSRPDSNQPQHF.

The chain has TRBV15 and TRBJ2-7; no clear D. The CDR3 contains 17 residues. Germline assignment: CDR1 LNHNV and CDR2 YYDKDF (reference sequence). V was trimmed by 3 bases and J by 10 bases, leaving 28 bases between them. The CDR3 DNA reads TGTGCCACCAGCAGGGCCGCCCGGGCCGGCTCCCAATACAGTCAGTACTTC. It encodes CATSRAARAGSQYSQYF.

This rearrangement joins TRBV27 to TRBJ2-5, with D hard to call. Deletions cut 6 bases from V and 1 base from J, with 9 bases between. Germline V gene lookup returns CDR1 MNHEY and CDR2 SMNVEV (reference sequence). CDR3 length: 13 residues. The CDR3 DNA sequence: TGTGCCAGCAGCCGTAAGCCCCAAGAGACCCAGTACTTC. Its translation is CASSRKPQETQYF.

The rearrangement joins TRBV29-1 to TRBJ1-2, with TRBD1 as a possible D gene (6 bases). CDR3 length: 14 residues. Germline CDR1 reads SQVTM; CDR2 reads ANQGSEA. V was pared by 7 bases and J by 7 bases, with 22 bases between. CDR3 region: CSGTGLGGHPGYTF. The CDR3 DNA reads TGCAGCGGGACCGGATTGGGGGGCCACCCTGGCTACACCTTC.

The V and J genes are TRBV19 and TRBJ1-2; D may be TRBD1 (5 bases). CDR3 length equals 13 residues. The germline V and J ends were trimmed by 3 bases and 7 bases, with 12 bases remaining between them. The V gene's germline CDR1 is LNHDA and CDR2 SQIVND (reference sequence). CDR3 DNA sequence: TGTGCCAGTAGTATGCGGACACGGTCTGGCTACACCTTC. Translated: CASSMRTRSGYTF.

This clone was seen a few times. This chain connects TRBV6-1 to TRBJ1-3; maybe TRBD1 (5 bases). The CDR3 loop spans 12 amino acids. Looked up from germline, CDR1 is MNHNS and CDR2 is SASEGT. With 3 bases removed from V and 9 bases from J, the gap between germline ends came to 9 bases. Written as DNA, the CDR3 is TGTGCCAGCAGTGACCAGGGCGTCACCATATATTTT. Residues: CASSDQGVTIYF.

CDR3 loop: CASSFGRPGTGRWKPQHF. DNA for the CDR3: TGTGCCAGCAGTTTCGGGAGGCCCGGGACAGGGCGGTGGAAGCCCCAGCATTTT. The chain combines TRBV28 with TRBJ1-5; 9 bases fit TRBD1. Germline V gene data show CDR1 as MDHEN and CDR2 as SYDVKM. CDR3 size: 18 residues. Germline trimming cut 3 bases from V and 8 bases from J; bases unmatched to any gene: 17.

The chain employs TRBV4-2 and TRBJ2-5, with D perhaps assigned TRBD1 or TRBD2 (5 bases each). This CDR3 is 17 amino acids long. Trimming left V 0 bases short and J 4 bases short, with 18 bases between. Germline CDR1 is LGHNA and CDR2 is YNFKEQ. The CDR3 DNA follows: TGTGCCAGCAGCCAAGATGGCGCGTTGAGGGGCGGAGAGACCCAGTACTTC. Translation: CASSQDGALRGGETQYF.

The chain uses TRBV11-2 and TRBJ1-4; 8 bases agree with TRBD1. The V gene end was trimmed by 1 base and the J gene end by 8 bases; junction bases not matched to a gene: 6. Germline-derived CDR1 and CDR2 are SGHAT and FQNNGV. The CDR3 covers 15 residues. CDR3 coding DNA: TGTGCCAGCAGCTTAGCCCCAGGGGGCTACGAAAAACTGTTTTTT. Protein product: CASSLAPGGYEKLFF.

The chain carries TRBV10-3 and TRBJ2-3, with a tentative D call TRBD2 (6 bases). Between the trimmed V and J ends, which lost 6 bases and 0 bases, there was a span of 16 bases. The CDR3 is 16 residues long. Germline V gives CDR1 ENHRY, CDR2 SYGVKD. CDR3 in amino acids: CAIRSPGSGSTDTQYF. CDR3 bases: TGTGCCATCAGAAGCCCGGGTAGCGGAAGCACAGATACGCAGTATTTT.

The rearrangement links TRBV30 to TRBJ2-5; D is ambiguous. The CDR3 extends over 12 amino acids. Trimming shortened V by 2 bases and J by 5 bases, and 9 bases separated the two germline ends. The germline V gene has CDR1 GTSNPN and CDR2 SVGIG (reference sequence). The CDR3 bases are TGTGCCTGGAGTCCATTGGGGGAGACCCAGTACTTC. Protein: CAWSPLGETQYF. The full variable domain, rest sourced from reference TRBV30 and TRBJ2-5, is SQTIHQWPATLVQPVGSPLSLECTVEGTSNPNLYWYRQAAGRGLQLLFYSVGIGQISSEVPQNLSASRPQDRQFILSSKKLLLSDSGFYLCAWSPLGETQYFGPGTRLLVL.

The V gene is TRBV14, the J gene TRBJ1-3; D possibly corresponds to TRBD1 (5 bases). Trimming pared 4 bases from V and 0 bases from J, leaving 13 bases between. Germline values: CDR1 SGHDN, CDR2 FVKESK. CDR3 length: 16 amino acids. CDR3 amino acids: CASSPWDGSSGNTIYF. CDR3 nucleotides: TGTGCCAGCAGCCCCTGGGACGGTTCCTCTGGAAACACCATATATTTT.

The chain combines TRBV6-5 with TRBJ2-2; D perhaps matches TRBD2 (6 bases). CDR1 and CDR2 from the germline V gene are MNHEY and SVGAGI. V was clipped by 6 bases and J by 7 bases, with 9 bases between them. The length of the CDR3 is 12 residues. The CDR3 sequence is CASSRLGGELFF. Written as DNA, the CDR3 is TGTGCCAGCAGCCGACTAGGCGGGGAGCTGTTTTTT.

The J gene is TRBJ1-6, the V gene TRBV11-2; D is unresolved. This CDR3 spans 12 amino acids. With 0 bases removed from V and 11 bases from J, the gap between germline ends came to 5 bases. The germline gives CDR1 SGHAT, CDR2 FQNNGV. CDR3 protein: CASSLEKTPLHF. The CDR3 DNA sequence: TGTGCCAGCAGCTTAGAGAAGACACCCCTCCACTTT.

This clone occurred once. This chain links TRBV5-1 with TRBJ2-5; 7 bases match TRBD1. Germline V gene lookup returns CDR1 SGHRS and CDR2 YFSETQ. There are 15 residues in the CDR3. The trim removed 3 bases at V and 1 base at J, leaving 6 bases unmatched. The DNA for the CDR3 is TGCGCCAGCAGCTCCCAGGGGGTCGGCCAAGAGACCCAGTACTTC. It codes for CASSSQGVGQETQYF.

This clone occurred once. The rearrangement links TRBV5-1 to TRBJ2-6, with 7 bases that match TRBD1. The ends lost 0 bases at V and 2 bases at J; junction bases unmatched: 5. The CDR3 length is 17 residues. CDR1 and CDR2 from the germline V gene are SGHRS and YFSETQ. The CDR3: CASSLDDRVPGANVLTF. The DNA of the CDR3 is TGCGCCAGCAGCTTGGACGACAGGGTCCCTGGGGCCAACGTCCTGACTTTC.

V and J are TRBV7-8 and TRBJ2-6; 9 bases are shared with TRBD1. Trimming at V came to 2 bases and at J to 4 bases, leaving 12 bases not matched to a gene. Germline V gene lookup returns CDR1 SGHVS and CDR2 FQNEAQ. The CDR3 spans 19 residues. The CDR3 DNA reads TGTGCCAGCAGCTTACTTGCTTTACAGGGGGCGCGCGGGGCCAACGTCCTGACTTTC. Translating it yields CASSLLALQGARGANVLTF.